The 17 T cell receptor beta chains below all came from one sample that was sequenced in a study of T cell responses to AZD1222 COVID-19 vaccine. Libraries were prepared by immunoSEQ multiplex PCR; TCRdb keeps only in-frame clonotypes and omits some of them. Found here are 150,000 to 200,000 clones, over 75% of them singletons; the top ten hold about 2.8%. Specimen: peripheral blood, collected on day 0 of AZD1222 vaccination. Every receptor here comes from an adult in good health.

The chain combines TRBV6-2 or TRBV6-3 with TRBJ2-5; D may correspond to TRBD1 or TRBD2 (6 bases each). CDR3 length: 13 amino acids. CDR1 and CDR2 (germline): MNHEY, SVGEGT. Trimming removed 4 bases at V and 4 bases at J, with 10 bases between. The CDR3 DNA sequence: TGTGCCAGCAGTTTAGGGGGGCGAGAGACCCAGTACTTC. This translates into CASSLGGRETQYF.

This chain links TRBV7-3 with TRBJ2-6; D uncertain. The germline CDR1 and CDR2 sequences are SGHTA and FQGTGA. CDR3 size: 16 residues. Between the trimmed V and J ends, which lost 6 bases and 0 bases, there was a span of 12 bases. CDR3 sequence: CASRPTSVSGANVLTF. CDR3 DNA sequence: TGTGCCAGCAGGCCCACTTCGGTCTCTGGGGCCAACGTCCTGACTTTC.

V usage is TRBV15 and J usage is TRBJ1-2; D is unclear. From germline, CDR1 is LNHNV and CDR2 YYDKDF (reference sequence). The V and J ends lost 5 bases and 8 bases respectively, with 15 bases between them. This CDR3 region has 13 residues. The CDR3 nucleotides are TGTGCCACCAGCGAACAGATAGGCAGGGGCTACACCTTC. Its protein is CATSEQIGRGYTF.

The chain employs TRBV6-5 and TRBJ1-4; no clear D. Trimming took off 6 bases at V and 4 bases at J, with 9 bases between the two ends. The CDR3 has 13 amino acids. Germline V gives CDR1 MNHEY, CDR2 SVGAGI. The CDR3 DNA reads TGTGCCAGCAGCAGACATTATAATGAAAAACTGTTTTTT. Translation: CASSRHYNEKLFF.

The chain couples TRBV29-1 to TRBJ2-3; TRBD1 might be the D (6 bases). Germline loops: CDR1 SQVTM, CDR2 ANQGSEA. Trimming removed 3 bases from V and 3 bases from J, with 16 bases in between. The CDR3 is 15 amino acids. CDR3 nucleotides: TGCAGCGTTGACCACGGGACATCCGTAACAGATACGCAGTATTTT. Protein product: CSVDHGTSVTDTQYF.

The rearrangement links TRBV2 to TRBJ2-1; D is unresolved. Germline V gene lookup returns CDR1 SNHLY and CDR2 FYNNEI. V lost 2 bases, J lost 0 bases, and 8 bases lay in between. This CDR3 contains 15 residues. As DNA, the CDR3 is TGTGCCAGCAGTGAATCTAGGAGCTCCTACAATGAGCAGTTCTTC. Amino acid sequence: CASSESRSSYNEQFF.

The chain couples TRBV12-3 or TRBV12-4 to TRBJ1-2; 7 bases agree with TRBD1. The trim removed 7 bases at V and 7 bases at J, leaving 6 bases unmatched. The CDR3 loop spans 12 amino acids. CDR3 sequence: CASKLGQTGYTF. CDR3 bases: TGTGCCAGCAAACTGGGACAGACTGGCTACACCTTC.

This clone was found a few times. CDR3 region: CASSSFRGTEAFF. The CDR3 DNA reads as TGTGCCAGCAGCTCGTTCAGGGGAACTGAAGCTTTCTTT. This chain links TRBV7-2 with TRBJ1-1; weak D call: TRBD1 (6 bases). Germline lookup yields CDR1 SGHTA and CDR2 FQGNSA. The CDR3 runs to 13 residues. Trimming removed 4 bases from V and 5 bases from J, with 11 bases in between.

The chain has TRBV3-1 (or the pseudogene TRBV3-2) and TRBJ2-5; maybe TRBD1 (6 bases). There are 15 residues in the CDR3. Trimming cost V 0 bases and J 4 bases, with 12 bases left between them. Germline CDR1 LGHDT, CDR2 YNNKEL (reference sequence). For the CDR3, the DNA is TGTGCCAGCAGCCAAGATCTGACAGGAGGAGAGACCCAGTACTTC. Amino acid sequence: CASSQDLTGGETQYF.

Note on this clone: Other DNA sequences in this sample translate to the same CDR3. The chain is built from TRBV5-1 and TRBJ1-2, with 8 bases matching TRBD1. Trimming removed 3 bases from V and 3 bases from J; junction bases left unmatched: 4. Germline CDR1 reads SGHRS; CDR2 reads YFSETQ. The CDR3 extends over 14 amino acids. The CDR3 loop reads CASSSGQGDYGYTF. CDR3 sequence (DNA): TGCGCCAGCAGCTCCGGACAGGGCGACTATGGCTACACCTTC.

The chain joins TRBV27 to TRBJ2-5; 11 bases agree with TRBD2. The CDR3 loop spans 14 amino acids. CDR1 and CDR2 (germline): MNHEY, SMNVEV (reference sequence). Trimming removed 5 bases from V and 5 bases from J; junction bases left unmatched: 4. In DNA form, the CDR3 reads TGTGCCAGCAGTATAGCGGGGGGGCCGGAGACCCAGTACTTC. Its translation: CASSIAGGPETQYF.

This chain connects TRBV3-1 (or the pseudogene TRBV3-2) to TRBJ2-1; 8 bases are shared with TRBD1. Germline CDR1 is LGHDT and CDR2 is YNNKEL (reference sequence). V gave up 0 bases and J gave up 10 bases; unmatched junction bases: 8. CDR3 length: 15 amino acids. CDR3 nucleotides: TGTGCCAGCAGCCAAGATGGAGACAGGGGCGGAGAGCAGTTCTTC. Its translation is CASSQDGDRGGEQFF.

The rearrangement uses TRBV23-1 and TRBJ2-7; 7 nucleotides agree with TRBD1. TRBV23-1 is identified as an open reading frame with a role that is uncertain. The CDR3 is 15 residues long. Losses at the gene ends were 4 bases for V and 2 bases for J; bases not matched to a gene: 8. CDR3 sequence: CASSPIGDRPYEQYF. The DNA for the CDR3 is TGCGCCAGCAGTCCTATCGGGGACAGACCCTACGAGCAGTACTTC.

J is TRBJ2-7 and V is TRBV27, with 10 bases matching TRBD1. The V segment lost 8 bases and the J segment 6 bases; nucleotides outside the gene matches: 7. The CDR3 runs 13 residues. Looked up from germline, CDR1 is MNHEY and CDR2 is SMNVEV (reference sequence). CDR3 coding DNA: TGTGCCAGCGGAGGGACAGGGGAGCGCGAGCAGTACTTC. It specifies CASGGTGEREQYF.

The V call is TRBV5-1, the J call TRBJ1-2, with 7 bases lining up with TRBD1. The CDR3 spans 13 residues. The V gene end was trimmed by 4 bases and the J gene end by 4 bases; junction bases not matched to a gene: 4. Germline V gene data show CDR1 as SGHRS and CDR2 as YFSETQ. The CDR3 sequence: CASSAGQLYGYTF. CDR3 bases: TGCGCCAGCAGCGCGGGACAGCTCTATGGCTACACCTTC. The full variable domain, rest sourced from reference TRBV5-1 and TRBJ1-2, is KAGVTQTPRYLIKTRGQQVTLSCSPISGHRSVSWYQQTPGQGLQFLFEYFSETQRNKGNFPGRFSGRQFSNSRSEMNVSTLELGDSALYLCASSAGQLYGYTFGSGTRLTVV.

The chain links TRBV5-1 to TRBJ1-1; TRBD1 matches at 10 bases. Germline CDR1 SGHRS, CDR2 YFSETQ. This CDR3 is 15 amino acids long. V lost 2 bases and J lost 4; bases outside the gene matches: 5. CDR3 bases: TGCGCCAGCAGCTTCGAGACAGGGGGCATCACTGAAGCTTTCTTT. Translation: CASSFETGGITEAFF.

CDR3: CASSPRASGAEAFF. DNA of the CDR3: TGTGCCAGCAGCCCGAGGGCCTCTGGAGCTGAAGCTTTCTTT. The rearrangement joins TRBV7-2 to TRBJ1-1, with D unresolved. CDR1 and CDR2 from the germline V gene are SGHTA and FQGNSA. The CDR3 runs 14 residues. V was pared by 5 bases and J by 6 bases, with 16 bases between.